Listed here is a single T cell receptor (beta chain). What it recognizes is unknown. PCR amplification relied on 60 Vbeta primers (plus 13 Jbeta primers). Assay: immunoSEQ multiplex PCR; the TCRdb copy retains only in-frame clones and omits some. The table has 150,000 to 200,000 clones, around three quarters seen once; the top ten hold about 2.5%. The data derive from a study of cytomegalovirus exposure and HLA in healthy donors. About the study: An early release of data contained some 80 million unique TCRs, which came from HLA-typed donors. Points from the study as a whole: When analyzed later, a missense DCLRE1C variant was found to be linked to TCR beta V- and J-gene trimming. Among TCR beta chains, those listed as cytomegalovirus-associated numbered over 150.

This CDR3 is 15 amino acids long. The V gene's germline CDR1 is MGHRA and CDR2 YSYEKL. The V end was cut by 2 bases, the J end by 4 bases, with 14 bases between. The receptor comes from a young woman in good health and CMV-seropositive. The specimen sequenced was PBMCs. The chain recombines TRBV4-1 with TRBJ1-2; possible D gene TRBD1, 5 bases. The CDR3 DNA is TGCGCCAGCAGCCAACCCGCCCAGGGCATCTATGGCTACACCTTC. This translates into CASSQPAQGIYGYTF.